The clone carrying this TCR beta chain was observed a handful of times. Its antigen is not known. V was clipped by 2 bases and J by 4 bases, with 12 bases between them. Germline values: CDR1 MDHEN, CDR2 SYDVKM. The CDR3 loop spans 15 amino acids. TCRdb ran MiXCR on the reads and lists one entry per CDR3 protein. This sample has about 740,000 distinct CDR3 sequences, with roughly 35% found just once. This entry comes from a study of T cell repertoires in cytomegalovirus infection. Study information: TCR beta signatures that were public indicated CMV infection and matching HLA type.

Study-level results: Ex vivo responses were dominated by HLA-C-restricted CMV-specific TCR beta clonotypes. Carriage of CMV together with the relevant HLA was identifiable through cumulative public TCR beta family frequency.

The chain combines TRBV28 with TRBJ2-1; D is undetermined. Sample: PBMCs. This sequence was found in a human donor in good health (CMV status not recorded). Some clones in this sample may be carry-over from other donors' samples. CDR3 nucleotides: TGTGCCAGCAGTTTAAGTAGCACAGTTTACAATGAGCAGTTCTTC. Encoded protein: CASSLSSTVYNEQFF.